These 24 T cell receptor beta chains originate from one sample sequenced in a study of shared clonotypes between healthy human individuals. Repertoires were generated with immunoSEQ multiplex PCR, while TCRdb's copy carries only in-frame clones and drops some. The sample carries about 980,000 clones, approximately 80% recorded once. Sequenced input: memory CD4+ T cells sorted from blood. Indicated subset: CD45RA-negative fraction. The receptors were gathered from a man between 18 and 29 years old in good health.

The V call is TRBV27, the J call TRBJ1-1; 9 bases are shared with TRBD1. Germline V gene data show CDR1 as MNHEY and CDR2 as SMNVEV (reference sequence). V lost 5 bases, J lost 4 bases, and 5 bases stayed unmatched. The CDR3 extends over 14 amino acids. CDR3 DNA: TGTGCCAGCAGTCCAGGGACAGGGCCCACTGAAGCTTTCTTT. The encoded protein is CASSPGTGPTEAFF.

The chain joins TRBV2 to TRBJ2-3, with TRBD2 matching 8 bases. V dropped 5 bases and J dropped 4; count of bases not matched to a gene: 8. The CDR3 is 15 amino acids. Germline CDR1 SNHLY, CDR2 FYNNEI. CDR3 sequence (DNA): TGTGCCAGCAGTCGGGGGGGCCTAAACGCAGATACGCAGTATTTT. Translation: CASSRGGLNADTQYF.

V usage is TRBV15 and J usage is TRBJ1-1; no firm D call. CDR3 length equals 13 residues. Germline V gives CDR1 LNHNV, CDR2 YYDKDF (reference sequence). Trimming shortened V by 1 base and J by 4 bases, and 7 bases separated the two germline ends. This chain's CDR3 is CATSRGGLTEAFF. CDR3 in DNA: TGTGCCACCAGCAGAGGAGGTCTCACTGAAGCTTTCTTT.

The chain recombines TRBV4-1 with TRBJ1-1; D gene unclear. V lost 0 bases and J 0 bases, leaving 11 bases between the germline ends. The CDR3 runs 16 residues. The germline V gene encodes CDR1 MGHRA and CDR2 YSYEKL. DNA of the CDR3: TGCGCCAGCAGCCAAGATTTTCAGGTGATGAACACTGAAGCTTTCTTT. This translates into CASSQDFQVMNTEAFF.

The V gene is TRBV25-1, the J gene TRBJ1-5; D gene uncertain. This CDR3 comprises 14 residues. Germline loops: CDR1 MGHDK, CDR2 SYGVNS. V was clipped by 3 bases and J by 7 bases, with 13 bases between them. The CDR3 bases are TGTGCCAGCAGTGATACCGGGAAGGGACAGCCCCAGCATTTT. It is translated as CASSDTGKGQPQHF.

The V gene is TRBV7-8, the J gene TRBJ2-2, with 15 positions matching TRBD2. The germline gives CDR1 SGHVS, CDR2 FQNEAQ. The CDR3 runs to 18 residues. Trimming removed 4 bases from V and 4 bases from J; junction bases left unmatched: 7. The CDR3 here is CASSSGLAGGVSTGELFF. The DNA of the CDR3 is TGTGCCAGCAGCTCGGGACTAGCGGGGGGTGTGAGCACCGGGGAGCTGTTTTTT.

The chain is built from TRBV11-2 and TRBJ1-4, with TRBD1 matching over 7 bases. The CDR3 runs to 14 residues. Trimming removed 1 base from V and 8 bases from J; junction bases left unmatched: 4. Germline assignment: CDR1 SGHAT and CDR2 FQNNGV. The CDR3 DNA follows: TGTGCCAGCAGCTTAGGGGACAGAGGAGAAAAACTGTTTTTT. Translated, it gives CASSLGDRGEKLFF.

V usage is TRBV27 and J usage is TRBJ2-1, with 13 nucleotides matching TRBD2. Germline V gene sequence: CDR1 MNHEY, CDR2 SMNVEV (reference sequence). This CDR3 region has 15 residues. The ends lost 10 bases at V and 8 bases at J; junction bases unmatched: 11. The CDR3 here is CATLPGTSGNDEQFF. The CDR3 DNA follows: TGTGCCACCCTCCCCGGGACTAGCGGGAACGATGAGCAGTTCTTC.

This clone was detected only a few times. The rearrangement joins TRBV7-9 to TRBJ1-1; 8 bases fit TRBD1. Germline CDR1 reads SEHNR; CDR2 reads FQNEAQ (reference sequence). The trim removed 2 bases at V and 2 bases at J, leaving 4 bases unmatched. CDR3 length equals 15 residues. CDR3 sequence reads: CASSLQSGGNTEAFF. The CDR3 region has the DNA TGTGCCAGCAGCTTACAGTCAGGGGGCAACACTGAAGCTTTCTTT. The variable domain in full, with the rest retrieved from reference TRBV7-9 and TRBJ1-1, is DTGVSQNPRHKITKRGQNVTFRCDPISEHNRLYWYRQTLGQGPEFLTYFQNEAQLEKSRLLSDRFSAERPKGSFSTLEIQRTEQGDSAMYLCASSLQSGGNTEAFFGQGTRLTVV.

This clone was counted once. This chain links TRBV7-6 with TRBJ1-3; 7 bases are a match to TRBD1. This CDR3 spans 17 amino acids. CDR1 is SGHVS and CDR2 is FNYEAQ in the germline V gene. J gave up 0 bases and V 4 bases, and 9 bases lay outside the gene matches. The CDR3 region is CASSSLRTGYSGNTIYF. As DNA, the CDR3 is TGTGCCAGCAGCTCCCTTAGGACAGGTTACTCTGGAAACACCATATATTTT.

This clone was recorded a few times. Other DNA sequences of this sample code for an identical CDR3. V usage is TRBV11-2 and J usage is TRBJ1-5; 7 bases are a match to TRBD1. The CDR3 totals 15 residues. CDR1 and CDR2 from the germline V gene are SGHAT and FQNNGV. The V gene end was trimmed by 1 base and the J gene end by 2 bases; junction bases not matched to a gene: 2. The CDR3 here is CASSLGTGGNQPQHF. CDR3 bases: TGTGCCAGCAGCTTAGGGACAGGCGGCAATCAGCCCCAGCATTTT.

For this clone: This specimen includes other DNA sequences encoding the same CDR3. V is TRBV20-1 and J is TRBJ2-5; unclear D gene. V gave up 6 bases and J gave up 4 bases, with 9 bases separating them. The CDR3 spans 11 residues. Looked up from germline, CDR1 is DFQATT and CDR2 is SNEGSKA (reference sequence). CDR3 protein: CSAPLRETQYF. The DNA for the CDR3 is TGCAGTGCCCCCTTACGAGAGACCCAGTACTTC.

In nucleotides, the CDR3 is TGTGCCAGCAGCTCCGACTGGAGCTCCTACAATGAGCAGTTCTTC. Its translation: CASSSDWSSYNEQFF. The rearrangement uses TRBV6-5 and TRBJ2-1, with D unresolved. The CDR3 runs 15 residues. The germline gives CDR1 MNHEY, CDR2 SVGAGI. The ends were cut back, 6 bases at V and 0 bases at J, with 12 bases in the middle.

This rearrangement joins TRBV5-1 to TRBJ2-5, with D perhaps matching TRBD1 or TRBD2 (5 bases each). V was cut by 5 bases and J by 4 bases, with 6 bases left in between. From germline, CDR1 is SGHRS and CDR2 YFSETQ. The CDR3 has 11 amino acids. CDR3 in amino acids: CASRRGETQYF. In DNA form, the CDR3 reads TGCGCCAGCAGGAGGGGAGAGACCCAGTACTTC.

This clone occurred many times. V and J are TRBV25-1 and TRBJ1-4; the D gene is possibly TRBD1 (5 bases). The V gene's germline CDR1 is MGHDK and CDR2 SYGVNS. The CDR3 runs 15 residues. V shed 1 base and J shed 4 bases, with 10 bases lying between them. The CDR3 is CASSELWDVNEKLFF. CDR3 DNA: TGTGCCAGCAGTGAATTGTGGGACGTTAATGAAAAACTGTTTTTT.

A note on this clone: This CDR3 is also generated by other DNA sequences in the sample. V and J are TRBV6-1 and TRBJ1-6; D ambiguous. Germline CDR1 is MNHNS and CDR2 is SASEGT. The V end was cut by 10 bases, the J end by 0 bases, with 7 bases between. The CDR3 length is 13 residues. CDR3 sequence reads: CATISSYNSPLHF. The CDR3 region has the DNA TGTGCCACCATTAGCTCCTATAATTCACCCCTCCACTTT.

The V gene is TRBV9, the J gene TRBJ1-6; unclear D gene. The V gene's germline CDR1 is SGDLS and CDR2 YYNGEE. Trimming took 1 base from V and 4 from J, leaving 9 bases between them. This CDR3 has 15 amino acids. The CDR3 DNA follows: TGTGCCAGCAGCGTATCCTGGCAGTATAATTCACCCCTCCACTTT. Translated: CASSVSWQYNSPLHF.

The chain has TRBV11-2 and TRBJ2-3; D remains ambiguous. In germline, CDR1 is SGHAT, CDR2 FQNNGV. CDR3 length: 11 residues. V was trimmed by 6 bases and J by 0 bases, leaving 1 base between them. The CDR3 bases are TGTGCCAGCAGAAGCACAGATACGCAGTATTTT. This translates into CASRSTDTQYF.

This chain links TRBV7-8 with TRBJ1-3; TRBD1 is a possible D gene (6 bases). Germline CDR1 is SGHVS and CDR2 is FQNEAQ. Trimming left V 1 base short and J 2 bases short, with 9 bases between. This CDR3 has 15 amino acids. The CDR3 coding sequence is TGTGCCAGCAGCTTAGACAGGGCAACTGGAAACACCATATATTTT. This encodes CASSLDRATGNTIYF. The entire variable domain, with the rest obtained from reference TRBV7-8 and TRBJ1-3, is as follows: GAGVSQSPRYKVAKRGQDVALRCDPISGHVSLFWYQQALGQGPEFLTYFQNEAQLDKSGLPSDRFFAERPEGSVSTLKIQRTQQEDSAVYLCASSLDRATGNTIYFGEGSWLTVV.

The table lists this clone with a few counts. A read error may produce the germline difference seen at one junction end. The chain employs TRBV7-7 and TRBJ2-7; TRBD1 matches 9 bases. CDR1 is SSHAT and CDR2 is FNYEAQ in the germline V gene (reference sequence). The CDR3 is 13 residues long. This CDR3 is CASSSGTGYEQYF. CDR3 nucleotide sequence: TGTGCTAGCAGCTCCGGGACAGGGTACGAGCAGTACTTC.

CDR3 coding DNA: TGTGCCAGCACGAAGCGAGTGAACACCGGGGAGCTGTTTTTT. Its protein product is CASTKRVNTGELFF. V usage is TRBV6-1 and J usage is TRBJ2-2, with no clear D. Germline-derived CDR1 and CDR2 are MNHNS and SASEGT. V lost 7 bases, J lost 1 base, and 10 bases lay in between. This CDR3 comprises 14 residues.

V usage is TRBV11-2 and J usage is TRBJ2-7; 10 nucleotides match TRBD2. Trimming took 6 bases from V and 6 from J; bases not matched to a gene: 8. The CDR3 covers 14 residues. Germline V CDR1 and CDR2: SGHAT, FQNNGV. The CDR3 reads CASRPALAGGEQYF. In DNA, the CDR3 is TGTGCCAGCAGGCCAGCCTTAGCGGGAGGCGAGCAGTACTTC.

CDR3 in amino acids: CASSSVGAGKKDTQYF. The CDR3 DNA sequence: TGTGCCAGCAGTTCCGTCGGCGCGGGGAAAAAAGATACGCAGTATTTT. This chain joins TRBV6-5 and TRBJ2-3; the D gene is possibly TRBD2 (6 bases). The CDR3 spans 16 residues. Germline V gives CDR1 MNHEY, CDR2 SVGAGI. Trimming left V 4 bases short and J 5 bases short, with 19 bases between.

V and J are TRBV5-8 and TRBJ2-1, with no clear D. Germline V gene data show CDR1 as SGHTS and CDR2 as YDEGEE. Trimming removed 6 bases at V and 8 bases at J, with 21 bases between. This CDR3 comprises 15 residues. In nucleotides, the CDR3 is TGTGCCAGCATCCCCGGTGTTGGGATGGTCGATGAGCAGTTCTTC. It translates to CASIPGVGMVDEQFF.